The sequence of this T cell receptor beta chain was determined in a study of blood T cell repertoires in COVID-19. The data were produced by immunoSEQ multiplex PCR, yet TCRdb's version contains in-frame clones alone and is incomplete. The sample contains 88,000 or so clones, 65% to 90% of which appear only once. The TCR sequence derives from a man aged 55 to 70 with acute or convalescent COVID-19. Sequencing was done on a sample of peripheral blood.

The CDR3 DNA is TGTGCCAGCATAAGGCTAGCGAGCACAGATACGCAGTATTTT. This translates into CASIRLASTDTQYF. J is TRBJ2-3 and V is TRBV2, with a weak D call TRBD2 (6 bases). This CDR3 region has 14 residues. V shed 7 bases and J shed 0 bases, with 11 bases lying between them. Per the germline V gene, CDR1 is SNHLY and CDR2 is FYNNEI.